This TCR beta chain derives from a study of blood T cell repertoires in COVID-19. Only in-frame clones appear in the TCRdb table, and some are missing; sequencing was by immunoSEQ multiplex PCR. Counted here are 25,000 to 35,000 clones, around 85% occurring once; the ten biggest clones make up about 9.6%. In germline, CDR1 is SGHNT, CDR2 YYREEE (reference sequence). Between the trimmed V and J ends, which lost 2 bases and 6 bases, there was a span of 6 bases. The CDR3 contains 12 residues. Sequenced input: peripheral blood. The V call is TRBV5-4, the J call TRBJ2-1; D may be TRBD2 (5 bases). This TCR was sampled from an elderly man with active COVID-19. CDR3 sequence: CASSFTSNEQFF. In DNA, the CDR3 is TGTGCCAGCAGCTTTACTAGCAATGAGCAGTTCTTC.